This T cell receptor (beta chain) was sequenced for a study of breast tumors, draining lymph nodes, adjacent tissues listed by TCRdb under 2016. Describing the broader study: In breast cancer patients, the study compared the TCR beta repertoires of tumor, adjacent nontumor tissue and axillary lymph nodes. In human breast cancer, the study set out to evaluate how tumor, surrounding tissue and draining lymph node repertoires relate to one another and whether T cells may move between these sites. General conclusions and limits of the study: Tumor and nontumor tissue repertoires were significantly more similar in luminal-like than in basal-like breast cancer. Rather than being directly demonstrated, the conclusion that tumor T cells originate in lymph nodes was presented as consistent with a hypothesis. Tumor T-cell repertoires showed less diversity than lymph node repertoires and more diversity than nontumor tissue repertoires, and tumor T-cell repertoires showed preferential V and J gene usage. The data were considered consistent with most tumor T cells being derived from the lymph node and subsequently expanding within tumor tissue.

For this clonotype: Its antigen is not yet known. Sequence at one end of the junction differs from germline and may be a read error.

Lymph node samples were obtained from the axillary draining lymph nodes of breast cancer patients. Sequencing instrument: Illumina HiSeq 2000. Multiplex PCR amplification was used to generate the TCR beta chain libraries. The amplified TCR beta chain products were analyzed by high-throughput sequencing. The public sequencing data were trimmed at Q25 with fastp and processed into clonotypes with MiXCR by TCRdb, which kept only in-frame beta chains. For every CDR3 protein sequence, its rows merge into one entry that carries the most common genes and DNA. This sample comprises 270,000 or so distinct CDR3 sequences, roughly 31% of them detected only once. Of the sample, roughly 1.2% falls within the top ten clones. CDR3 length: 15 amino acids, cysteine to phenylalanine. The kept DNA is CDR3 alone, 45 bases in frame from the first base. In the germline V gene (reference sequence), CDR1 corresponds to WNHNN and CDR2 to SYGVQD.

The sequence came from a female donor with breast cancer. Some clones in this sample may be carry-over from other donors' samples. The chain links TRBV10-1 with TRBJ2-2; a stretch of 9 junction bases matches TRBD2. The sample taken for sequencing was axillary lymph node tissue. The DNA reads TGTGCCAGCGGTGAAAAGAGCGGGAGGACCGGGGAGCTGTTTTTT. It translates to CASGEKSGRTGELFF.